Listed below are T cell receptor beta chains from one sample, sequenced in a study of blood T cell repertoires in COVID-19. TCRdb's table, derived via immunoSEQ multiplex PCR, lists solely in-frame clones and lacks some. The data hold roughly 46,000 clones, with 88% observed a single time. Input material: peripheral blood. These receptors all stem from a man aged 50-59 years with active COVID-19. Each CDR3 is given with its conserved first and last residue. Fields, in order: V gene, D gene, clone size, J gene, CDR3 protein, CDR3 DNA. The D gene is left open where the match is weak. Some rows mark clone size as missing; the rest say once, few, many or name a class of expanded clone.

TRBV6-6	TRBD1	.	TRBJ2-4	CASSPGQGIDIQYF	TGTGCCAGCAGTCCGGGACAGGGCATTGACATTCAGTACTTC
TRBV6-6	.	.	TRBJ2-7	CASSLNPLGGPTYEQYF	TGTGCCAGCAGTCTTAACCCTCTAGGAGGACCTACCTACGAGCAGTACTTC
TRBV5-6	.	.	TRBJ1-4	CASSPRTAEKLFF	TGTGCCAGCAGTCCACGGACAGCTGAAAAACTGTTTTTT
TRBV19	TRBD1	once	TRBJ1-2	CASSTDRGFYGYTF	TGTGCCAGTAGTACCGACAGGGGTTTTTATGGCTACACCTTC
TRBV30	.	once	TRBJ1-3	CAWSVRLGDGNTIYF	TGTGCCTGGAGTGTACGATTAGGAGACGGAAACACCATATATTTT
TRBV7-3	TRBD2	once	TRBJ2-1	CASSPQGLAGGMNEQFF	TGTGCCAGCAGCCCCCAAGGGCTAGCGGGGGGGATGAATGAGCAGTTCTTC
TRBV5-1	.	.	TRBJ1-2	CASNLGPTNYGYTF	TGCGCCAGCAACCTGGGCCCGACTAACTATGGCTACACCTTC
TRBV6-1	TRBD1	.	TRBJ2-7	CASSEVRTGDAEQYF	TGTGCCAGCAGTGAAGTCAGGACAGGGGACGCCGAGCAGTACTTC
TRBV18	TRBD1	once	TRBJ2-5	CASSEQGRMNQETQYF	TGTGCCAGCTCAGAACAGGGGCGTATGAACCAAGAGACCCAGTACTTC
TRBV29-1	TRBD1	.	TRBJ1-2	CSVLTGEEGYTF	TGCAGCGTTTTAACAGGGGAGGAAGGCTACACCTTC
TRBV24-1	TRBD1	.	TRBJ2-1	CATRQGVGKGGEQFF	TGTGCCACCAGACAGGGGGTTGGAAAAGGGGGTGAGCAGTTCTTC
TRBV7-3	.	.	TRBJ2-1	CASSLGGGGSYNEQFF	TGTGCCAGCAGCTTAGGGGGCGGGGGATCCTACAATGAGCAGTTCTTC
TRBV7-9	.	.	TRBJ1-2	CASSLRWGVGEANYGYTF	TGTGCCAGCAGCTTAAGGTGGGGGGTGGGGGAAGCTAACTATGGCTACACCTTC
TRBV3-1/TRBV3-2	.	.	TRBJ2-7	CASSQDRVYEQYF	TGTGCCAGCAGCCAAGACCGAGTCTACGAGCAGTACTTC
TRBV27	TRBD2	once	TRBJ2-6	CASSLVGGAGANVLTF	TGTGCCAGCAGTTTAGTTGGGGGGGCTGGGGCCAACGTCCTGACTTTC
TRBV5-1	.	.	TRBJ2-2	CASSFLPGLSTGELFF	TGCGCCAGCAGCTTTTTACCGGGACTCTCCACCGGGGAGCTGTTTTTT
TRBV7-2	.	few	TRBJ1-6	CASSPRSSGNSPLHF	TGTGCCAGCAGCCCCCGGAGTTCGGGTAATTCACCCCTCCACTTT
TRBV7-2	TRBD2	.	TRBJ2-1	CASSTPGLAYNEQFF	TGTGCCAGCAGCACGCCGGGACTAGCGTACAATGAGCAGTTCTTC
TRBV5-5	.	.	TRBJ1-3	CASSLRGGSGNTIYF	TGTGCCAGCAGCCTAAGAGGAGGGTCTGGAAACACCATATATTTT
TRBV19	.	.	TRBJ1-2	CASTLQGRANYGYTF	TGTGCCAGTACGCTACAGGGTAGGGCTAACTATGGCTACACCTTC
TRBV4-1	TRBD2	.	TRBJ2-3	CASSHLGRLAGGPGTDTQYF	TGCGCCAGCAGCCACTTGGGTCGGCTAGCGGGGGGGCCGGGGACAGATACGCAGTATTTT
TRBV3-1/TRBV3-2	.	.	TRBJ1-4	CASSQVPSQSELVKLFF	TGTGCCAGCAGCCAAGTACCCTCACAGAGTGAGTTGGTGAAACTGTTTTTT
TRBV4-2	TRBD2	once	TRBJ2-1	CASSQGLADYNEQFF	TGTGCCAGCAGCCAAGGTCTAGCGGACTACAATGAGCAGTTCTTC
TRBV12-3/TRBV12-4	.	.	TRBJ2-5	CASISGVGETQYF	TGTGCCAGCATATCGGGGGTCGGGGAGACCCAGTACTTC
TRBV5-8	TRBD1	once	TRBJ2-5	CASRRTGVSNQETQYF	TGTGCCAGCAGAAGAACAGGGGTCTCAAATCAAGAGACCCAGTACTTC
TRBV10-2	TRBD1	.	TRBJ1-3	CASTRTGPSGNTIYF	TGCGCCAGCACCAGGACAGGGCCCTCTGGAAACACCATATATTTT
TRBV6-1	TRBD1	.	TRBJ2-7	CASSHGQGTEQYF	TGTGCCAGCAGTCACGGACAGGGCACCGAGCAGTACTTC
TRBV28	TRBD2	.	TRBJ2-1	CASILSRRLAGGSSYNEQFF	TGTGCCAGCATCCTATCGCGGCGACTAGCGGGAGGGAGCTCCTACAATGAGCAGTTCTTC
TRBV28	.	.	TRBJ1-4	CAVGEGGTNEKLFF	TGTGCTGTGGGGGAGGGGGGAACGAACGAAAAACTGTTTTTT
TRBV18	.	.	TRBJ2-3	CASSPRAEYTDTQYF	TGTGCCAGCTCACCACGGGCAGAGTACACAGATACGCAGTATTTT
TRBV19	TRBD2	once	TRBJ2-3	CASSPFSGGAKDTQYF	TGTGCCAGTAGTCCCTTTAGCGGGGGGGCAAAAGATACGCAGTATTTT
TRBV19	.	.	TRBJ1-6	CASSAPQDSRFNSPLHF	TGTGCCAGTAGCGCTCCTCAGGACAGTCGTTTTAATTCACCCCTCCACTTT
TRBV18	TRBD2	once	TRBJ2-1	CASSPPGGRNNEQFF	TGTGCCAGCTCACCACCCGGCGGGAGGAACAATGAGCAGTTCTTC
TRBV20-1	.	once	TRBJ2-7	CSATLTYEQYF	TGCAGTGCTACACTGACCTACGAGCAGTACTTC
TRBV6-7	TRBD1	.	TRBJ1-5	CATGGQGYSNQPQHF	TGTGCCACCGGGGGACAGGGTTATAGCAATCAGCCCCAGCATTTT
TRBV10-3	.	.	TRBJ2-1	CAISGEDEQFF	TGTGCCATCAGTGGGGAGGATGAGCAGTTCTTC
TRBV7-9	.	.	TRBJ2-3	CASSLGITDTQYF	TGTGCCAGCAGCTTAGGTATAACAGATACGCAGTATTTT
TRBV18	.	once	TRBJ2-5	CASSPLAGAKETQYF	TGTGCCAGCTCACCACTGGCAGGGGCGAAAGAGACCCAGTACTTC
TRBV4-1	.	.	TRBJ2-3	CASSHLPLAADTQYF	TGCGCCAGCAGCCACCTACCTCTAGCAGCAGATACGCAGTATTTT
TRBV6-5	.	.	TRBJ1-2	CASSYSRDGGYTF	TGTGCCAGCAGTTACTCCAGGGATGGTGGCTACACCTTC
TRBV5-1	.	.	TRBJ2-1	CASSLGIFRGPYNEQFF	TGCGCCAGCAGCTTGGGCATATTCAGGGGACCCTACAATGAGCAGTTCTTC
TRBV5-1	.	.	TRBJ1-4	CASSLAPATNEKLFF	TGCGCCAGCAGCTTGGCGCCAGCAACTAATGAAAAACTGTTTTTT
TRBV4-1	TRBD1	.	TRBJ2-7	CASSLYYKGQGYEQYF	TGCGCCAGCAGCCTTTACTACAAGGGACAGGGGTACGAGCAGTACTTC
TRBV6-5	TRBD2	.	TRBJ2-1	CASSYAGLAGANEQFF	TGTGCCAGCAGTTACGCCGGACTAGCGGGTGCTAATGAGCAGTTCTTC
TRBV6-1	.	.	TRBJ1-1	CASSEQQGYTEAFF	TGTGCCAGCAGTGAACAACAGGGCTACACTGAAGCTTTCTTT
TRBV19	.	.	TRBJ1-5	CASMGGTARQPQHF	TGTGCCAGTATGGGGGGGACCGCGCGTCAGCCCCAGCATTTT
TRBV6-2/TRBV6-3	.	.	TRBJ2-7	CASSDRRGAYEQYF	TGTGCCAGCAGTGACCGCCGCGGGGCCTACGAGCAGTACTTC
TRBV6-5	TRBD2	.	TRBJ2-4	CASSPGGQNIQYF	TGTGCCAGCAGTCCGGGGGGACAAAACATTCAGTACTTC
TRBV5-4	.	.	TRBJ2-3	CASSLGGGGTDTQYF	TGTGCCAGCAGCTTAGGGGGCGGGGGCACAGATACGCAGTATTTT
TRBV5-8	.	.	TRBJ1-1	CASSGLGGDTEAFF	TGTGCCAGCAGCGGGTTGGGGGGGGACACTGAAGCTTTCTTT
TRBV5-4	TRBD2	.	TRBJ2-1	CASSDGLAGSYNEQFF	TGTGCCAGCAGCGACGGACTAGCGGGATCCTACAATGAGCAGTTCTTC
TRBV7-2	TRBD2	.	TRBJ2-1	CASSLASGGSYNEQFF	TGTGCCAGCAGCTTAGCTAGCGGGGGCTCCTACAATGAGCAGTTCTTC
TRBV7-2	TRBD1	.	TRBJ1-2	CASSLDGATGRGYTF	TGTGCCAGCAGCTTAGATGGAGCGACAGGGAGAGGCTACACCTTC
TRBV4-1	TRBD2	.	TRBJ2-1	CASSQRGLATNEQFF	TGCGCCAGCAGCCAACGGGGACTAGCGACCAATGAGCAGTTCTTC
TRBV6-6	.	few	TRBJ1-1	CASSLPGWNTEAFF	TGTGCCAGCAGTTTGCCAGGGTGGAACACTGAAGCTTTCTTT
TRBV6-6	TRBD2	.	TRBJ2-7	CASRDSGRSSYEQYF	TGTGCCAGCAGGGATAGCGGGAGGAGCTCCTACGAGCAGTACTTC
TRBV18	.	.	TRBJ2-7	CASSPPRVSYEQYF	TGTGCCAGCTCACCCCCCAGGGTCTCCTACGAGCAGTACTTC
TRBV4-2	.	.	TRBJ2-2	CASSQETASEVGELFF	TGTGCCAGCAGCCAAGAGACCGCTAGCGAGGTCGGGGAGCTGTTTTTT
TRBV5-1	.	.	TRBJ1-2	CASSLGQSYGYTF	TGCGCCAGCAGCTTGGGACAGTCATATGGCTACACCTTC
TRBV6-5	.	few	TRBJ2-7	CASSYIYNSGYEQYF	TGTGCCAGCAGTTACATCTACAACAGCGGCTACGAGCAGTACTTC